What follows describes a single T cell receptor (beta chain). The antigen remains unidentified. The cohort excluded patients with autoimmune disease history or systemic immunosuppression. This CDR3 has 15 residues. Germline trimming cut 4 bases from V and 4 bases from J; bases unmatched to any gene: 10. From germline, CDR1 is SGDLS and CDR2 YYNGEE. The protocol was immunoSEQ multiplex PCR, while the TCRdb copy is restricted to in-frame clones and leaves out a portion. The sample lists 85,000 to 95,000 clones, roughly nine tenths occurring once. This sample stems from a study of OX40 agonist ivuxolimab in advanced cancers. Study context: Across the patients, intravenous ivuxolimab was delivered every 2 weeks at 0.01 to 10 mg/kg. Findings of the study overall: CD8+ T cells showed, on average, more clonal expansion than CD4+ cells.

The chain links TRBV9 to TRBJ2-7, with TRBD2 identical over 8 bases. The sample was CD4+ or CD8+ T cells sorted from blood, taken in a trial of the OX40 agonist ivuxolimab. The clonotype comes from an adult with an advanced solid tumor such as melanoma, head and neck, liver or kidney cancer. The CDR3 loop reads CASSPRAGEVYEQYF. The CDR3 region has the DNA TGTGCCAGCAGCCCTCGAGCGGGAGAAGTATACGAGCAGTACTTC. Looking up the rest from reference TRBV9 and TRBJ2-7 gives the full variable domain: DSGVTQTPKHLITATGQRVTLRCSPRSGDLSVYWYQQSLDQGLQFLIQYYNGEERAKGNILERFSAQQFPDLHSELNLSSLELGDSALYFCASSPRAGEVYEQYFGPGTRLTVT.